The rows below give T cell receptor beta chains drawn from one sample of a study of blood T cell repertoires in COVID-19. Measured with immunoSEQ multiplex PCR; TCRdb has only the in-frame clones, and not every one. Of almost 95,000 clones in the sample, around 72% were seen once. Sequencing was carried out using peripheral blood. Every receptor here comes from a woman aged 55-70 years in a cohort sampled during active or convalescent COVID-19. Both conserved end residues are part of each CDR3. The order of the fields is V gene, clone size, D gene, J gene, CDR3 DNA, CDR3 protein. A D gene is named only where the DNA matches it firmly. Only part of the rows carry a size: once, few, many, or a class if the clone is expanded.

TRBV28	-	TRBD1	TRBJ2-3	TGTGCCAGCAGTTCACGACAGGGTTGGGGCGGTCTTGCGCAGTATTTT	CASSSRQGWGGLAQYF
TRBV27	-	-	TRBJ2-1	TGTGCCAGCAGTTCCGTGAAGGGAGCGGTTCAGCAGTTCTTC	CASSSVKGAVQQFF
TRBV4-1	-	-	TRBJ2-3	TGCGCCAGCAGCCAAGGAGGGTTGGGGGGAGATACGCAGTATTTT	CASSQGGLGGDTQYF
TRBV7-9	-	TRBD1	TRBJ1-1	TGTGCCAGCAGCGGAACAGGGGGGAACACTGAAGCTTTCTTT	CASSGTGGNTEAFF
TRBV4-1	-	TRBD1	TRBJ2-3	TGCGCCAGCAGCCCGAGGACAGGGGGCGCGACAGATACGCAGTATTTT	CASSPRTGGATDTQYF
TRBV19	-	-	TRBJ1-1	TGTGCCAGCACCCCTGAGGTCCCTTCGGGGACTGAAGCTTTCTTT	CASTPEVPSGTEAFF
TRBV5-4	-	TRBD2	TRBJ2-3	TGTGCCAGCGGTATGACTAGCGGGGACCAAGATACGCAGTATTTT	CASGMTSGDQDTQYF
TRBV9	many	-	TRBJ2-6	TGTGCCAGCAGCCCGGTCTCGGGGGTAGCTGGGGCCAACGTCCTGACTTTC	CASSPVSGVAGANVLTF
TRBV3-1/TRBV3-2	few	-	TRBJ2-7	TGTGCCAGCAGCCGACCGGGTCAGTCCTACGAGCAGTACTTC	CASSRPGQSYEQYF
TRBV7-9	-	-	TRBJ1-2	TGTGCCAGCAGCTACGAACTTAACTATGGCTACACCTTC	CASSYELNYGYTF
TRBV9	-	TRBD2	TRBJ2-2	TGTGCCAGCAGCGTAGAGGGACTAGCGGGGGAGTGGGAGCTGTTTTTT	CASSVEGLAGEWELFF
TRBV5-4	-	-	TRBJ2-2	TGTGCCAGCAGCTCGGCTATACTAGGGAGGTCCGCCGGGGAGCTGTTTTTT	CASSSAILGRSAGELFF
TRBV2	-	TRBD2	TRBJ2-5	TGTGCCAGCAGTAAAGGACTAGCGGGGCCTCAAGAGACCCAGTACTTC	CASSKGLAGPQETQYF
TRBV2	-	TRBD1	TRBJ2-6	TGTGCCAGCAGTGAGGGACAGCGCTCTGGGGCCAACGTCCTGACTTTC	CASSEGQRSGANVLTF
TRBV29-1	-	TRBD1	TRBJ1-1	TGCAGCGCCCAGGGGGCCGGCACTGAAGCTTTCTTT	CSAQGAGTEAFF
TRBV21-1	-	-	TRBJ2-4	TGTGCCACCCGTTCCGGGACAGAATCAGCCAAAAACATTCAGTACTTC	CATRSGTESAKNIQYF
TRBV4-2	once	TRBD1	TRBJ1-4	TGTGCCAGCAGCCCGAGCGCCTACAGGGGAATGGATGAAAAACTGTTTTTT	CASSPSAYRGMDEKLFF
TRBV18	-	TRBD1	TRBJ2-3	TGTGCCAGCTCTCAACAGGGGCCTAGCACAGATACGCAGTATTTT	CASSQQGPSTDTQYF
TRBV29-1	-	TRBD1	TRBJ1-1	TGCAGCGTTACAGGGGGGATGAACACTGAAGCTTTCTTT	CSVTGGMNTEAFF
TRBV29-1	-	-	TRBJ2-7	TGCAGCGCGAGCAGGGGCTACGAGCAGTACTTC	CSASRGYEQYF
TRBV19	-	-	TRBJ2-7	TGTGCCAGTAGTACACCCCCGGGACACCAGGGTCTGAAGCAGTACTTC	CASSTPPGHQGLKQYF
TRBV5-1	-	-	TRBJ1-2	TGCGCCAGCAGCGCCTTAAGTACCCAGGGATTTGGTGGCTACACCTTC	CASSALSTQGFGGYTF
TRBV10-3	-	TRBD1	TRBJ2-3	TGTGCCATCAGTGAGGAGACAGGGGGGTCAGATACGCAGTATTTT	CAISEETGGSDTQYF
TRBV7-6	-	TRBD1	TRBJ1-1	TGTGCCAGCAGCTCCCGGGACAGGGGAAACACTGAAGCTTTCTTT	CASSSRDRGNTEAFF
TRBV4-1	-	-	TRBJ2-1	TGCGCCAGCAGCCAAGTGCAGGTGCTTGGCAATGAGCAGTTCTTC	CASSQVQVLGNEQFF
TRBV7-2	-	-	TRBJ1-2	TGTGCCAGCAGCTTACAGGGTAATGGCTACACCTTC	CASSLQGNGYTF
TRBV4-1	-	TRBD2	TRBJ2-5	TGCGCCAGCAGCCAAGATAAAGCGGGGGGCTCCCCTACCCAGTACTTC	CASSQDKAGGSPTQYF